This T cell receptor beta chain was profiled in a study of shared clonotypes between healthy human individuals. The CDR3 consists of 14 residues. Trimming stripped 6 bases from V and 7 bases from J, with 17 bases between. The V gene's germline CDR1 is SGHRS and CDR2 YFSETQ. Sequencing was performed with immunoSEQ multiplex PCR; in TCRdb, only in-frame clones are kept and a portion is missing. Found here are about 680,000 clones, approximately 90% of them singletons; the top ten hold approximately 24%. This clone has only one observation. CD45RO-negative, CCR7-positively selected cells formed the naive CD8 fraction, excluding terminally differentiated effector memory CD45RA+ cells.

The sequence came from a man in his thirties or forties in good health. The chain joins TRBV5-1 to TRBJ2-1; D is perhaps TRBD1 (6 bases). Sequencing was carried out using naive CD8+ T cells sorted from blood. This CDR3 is CASKPDSGGNEQFF. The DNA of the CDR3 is TGCGCCAGCAAGCCGGACAGCGGCGGTAATGAGCAGTTCTTC.